This T cell receptor beta chain comes out of a study of blood T cell repertoires in COVID-19. This clone was seen a handful of times. Original analysis: Reference gene primer amplification in the assay estimated nucleated cell counts. The repertoire was sequenced with immunoSEQ multiplex PCR; TCRdb's copy has only in-frame clones and lacks some. V, J and clone size are those of that table, while D and trimming were read from the DNA. The sample shows approximately 280,000 clones, over 75% of them seen only once. The receptor comes from a man aged 45-65 years with active or convalescent COVID-19. Sequencing was carried out using peripheral blood.

The CDR3 DNA sequence: TGCAGCGTTGAAGGAAGGTTGGGGGGGCATGAGCAGTTCTTC. It yields the protein CSVEGRLGGHEQFF. The chain employs TRBV29-1 and TRBJ2-1; D perhaps matches TRBD2 (7 bases). V gave up 1 base and J gave up 8 bases, with 15 bases separating them. The CDR3 is made up of 14 amino acids. Germline V lookup: CDR1 SQVTM, CDR2 ANQGSEA.